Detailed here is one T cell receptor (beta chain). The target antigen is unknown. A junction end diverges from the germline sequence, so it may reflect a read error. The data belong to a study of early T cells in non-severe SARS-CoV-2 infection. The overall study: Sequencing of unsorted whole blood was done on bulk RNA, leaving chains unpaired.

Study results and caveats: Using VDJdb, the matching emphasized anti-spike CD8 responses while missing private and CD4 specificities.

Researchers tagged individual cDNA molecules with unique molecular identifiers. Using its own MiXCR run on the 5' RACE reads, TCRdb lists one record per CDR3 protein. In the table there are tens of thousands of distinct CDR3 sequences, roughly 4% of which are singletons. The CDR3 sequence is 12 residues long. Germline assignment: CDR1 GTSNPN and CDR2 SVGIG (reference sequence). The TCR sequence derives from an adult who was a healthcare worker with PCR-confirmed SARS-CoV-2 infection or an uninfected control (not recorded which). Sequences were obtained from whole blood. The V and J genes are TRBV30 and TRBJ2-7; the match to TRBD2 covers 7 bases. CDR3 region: CAWSGGDYEQYF. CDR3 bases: TGTGCCTGGAGTGGGGGGGACTACGAGCAGTATTTC.